This TCR beta chain was obtained from a study of patients and donors after allogeneic stem cell transplantation. Trimming cost V 5 bases and J 3 bases; bases outside gene matches: 5. The CDR3 consists of 14 residues. The germline CDR1 and CDR2 sequences are SGHRS and YFSETQ. TCRdb independently ran MiXCR on the RT-PCR reads; one entry per CDR3 protein. The sample yields approximately 410,000 distinct CDR3 sequences, 15% to 20% seen once. The clonotype comes from a human donor who was either an allogeneic HSCT recipient or a stem cell or donor lymphocyte infusion donor (not recorded which). It is not recorded whose cells these are; they may come from a transplant donor. The sequencing input was blood, either unsorted or a sorted T cell fraction (not recorded which). V is TRBV5-1 and J is TRBJ2-1, with 7 bases lining up with TRBD2. In DNA, the CDR3 is TGCGCCAGCAGGGTGGGGGGGTTCTACAATGAGCAGTTCTTC. It encodes CASRVGGFYNEQFF.